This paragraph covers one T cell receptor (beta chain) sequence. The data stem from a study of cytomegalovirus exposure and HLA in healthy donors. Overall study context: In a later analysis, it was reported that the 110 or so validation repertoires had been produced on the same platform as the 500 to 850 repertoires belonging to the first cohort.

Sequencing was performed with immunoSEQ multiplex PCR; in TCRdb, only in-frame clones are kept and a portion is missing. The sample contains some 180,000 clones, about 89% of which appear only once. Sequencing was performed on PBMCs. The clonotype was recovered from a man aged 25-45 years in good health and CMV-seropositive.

CDR3 DNA sequence: TGTGCCAGCAGCTTAGTGGGCAGCACGGGGGATACGCAGTATTTT. Amino acids: CASSLVGSTGDTQYF. The chain employs TRBV7-2 and TRBJ2-3; TRBD2 might be the D (5 bases). The V and J ends lost 1 base and 6 bases respectively, with 14 bases between them. CDR3 length: 15 amino acids. CDR1 is SGHTA and CDR2 is FQGNSA in the germline V gene. The whole variable domain, filled in from reference TRBV7-2 and TRBJ2-3, reads GAGVSQSPSNKVTEKGKDVELRCDPISGHTALYWYRQSLGQGLEFLIYFQGNSAPDKSGLPSDRFSAERTGGSVSTLTIQRTQQEDSAVYLCASSLVGSTGDTQYFGPGTRLTVL.